These T cell receptor beta chains were read from a single sample in a study of tumor-infiltrating lymphocytes in primary liver carcinoma. TCRdb redid the calling of the multiplex PCR reads with MiXCR, one entry per CDR3 protein. This repertoire shows about 44,000 distinct CDR3 sequences, around 80% found once; its top ten account for 38%. Specimen: tumor-adjacent normal liver tissue. These receptors were taken from a woman aged 25 to 45 with primary liver carcinoma and hepatitis B virus infection. Both conserved end residues are trimmed from each CDR3. Each record gives: J gene, V gene, D gene, CDR3 protein. The D gene is left open where the match is weak.

j_call: TRBJ2-3
v_call: TRBV6-5
d_call: TRBD2
cdr3_aa: ASNEAGAQDTQY

j_call: TRBJ1-1
v_call: TRBV10-2
d_call: TRBD1
cdr3_aa: AYSEAPDRVTEAF

j_call: TRBJ2-7
v_call: TRBV12-3/TRBV12-4
d_call: NA
cdr3_aa: ASSVGQSSYEQY

j_call: TRBJ2-5
v_call: TRBV11-2
d_call: TRBD1
cdr3_aa: ASSRRTGGAKETQY

j_call: TRBJ2-1
v_call: TRBV5-5
d_call: NA
cdr3_aa: ASSQDTYNEHF

j_call: TRBJ2-3
v_call: TRBV11-2
d_call: NA
cdr3_aa: TSSRRGDLSTDTQY

j_call: TRBJ2-5
v_call: TRBV10-3
d_call: TRBD2
cdr3_aa: AVGLALQETQY

j_call: TRBJ2-2
v_call: TRBV10-2
d_call: NA
cdr3_aa: ASRHTGELF

j_call: TRBJ2-2
v_call: TRBV6-6
d_call: NA
cdr3_aa: ASSYMQEAGGELF

j_call: TRBJ1-1
v_call: TRBV6-2/TRBV6-3
d_call: NA
cdr3_aa: ASNYKAGSTETF

j_call: TRBJ1-5
v_call: TRBV6-1
d_call: NA
cdr3_aa: PSNQEFNQPRH

j_call: TRBJ2-1
v_call: TRBV6-1
d_call: NA
cdr3_aa: ASGETARCNEQF

j_call: TRBJ1-5
v_call: TRBV4-1
d_call: TRBD1
cdr3_aa: ASSQDVAQGVWQPQH

j_call: TRBJ2-1
v_call: TRBV11-1
d_call: TRBD1
cdr3_aa: ASTLGQGAHNEQF

j_call: TRBJ2-5
v_call: TRBV11-2
d_call: NA
cdr3_aa: VSSLESGGRIETRY

j_call: TRBJ2-2
v_call: TRBV4-3
d_call: TRBD2
cdr3_aa: ASRLGSGEVF

j_call: TRBJ1-1
v_call: TRBV30
d_call: NA
cdr3_aa: AWSVKGGKEAF

j_call: TRBJ2-5
v_call: TRBV14
d_call: TRBD1
cdr3_aa: ASSRNRGQETQY

j_call: TRBJ2-1
v_call: TRBV6-2/TRBV6-3
d_call: NA
cdr3_aa: ASSPMGVYNEQF

j_call: TRBJ1-6
v_call: TRBV20-1
d_call: NA
cdr3_aa: SSRDLGANSPLH

j_call: TRBJ2-3
v_call: TRBV4-3
d_call: NA
cdr3_aa: ASSRAGTLDFTDTQY

j_call: TRBJ2-1
v_call: TRBV28
d_call: NA
cdr3_aa: ASSSRVVGNEQF

j_call: TRBJ2-7
v_call: TRBV28
d_call: TRBD1
cdr3_aa: ASSFSLDRGYERY

j_call: TRBJ2-1
v_call: TRBV29-1
d_call: TRBD2
cdr3_aa: SVGTSGFHNEQF

j_call: TRBJ2-3
v_call: TRBV28
d_call: NA
cdr3_aa: ASRYVADLFDTQY

j_call: TRBJ1-6
v_call: TRBV11-2
d_call: TRBD1
cdr3_aa: ASSQTGRNSPLH

j_call: TRBJ2-1
v_call: TRBV9
d_call: NA
cdr3_aa: ASSVARGVGLNEQF

j_call: TRBJ2-1
v_call: TRBV11-2
d_call: NA
cdr3_aa: ASSLVRGTKVNEQF

j_call: TRBJ1-1
v_call: TRBV11-2
d_call: NA
cdr3_aa: ASSLDGVAAEAF

j_call: TRBJ1-6
v_call: TRBV6-1
d_call: NA
cdr3_aa: ANSEAGGPRNSPLH

j_call: TRBJ1-3
v_call: TRBV11-2
d_call: TRBD1
cdr3_aa: AGSSRPDRGAYSGNTIY

j_call: TRBJ2-3
v_call: TRBV5-6
d_call: NA
cdr3_aa: ASRLPLVGRISDTQY

j_call: TRBJ1-5
v_call: TRBV7-9
d_call: TRBD1
cdr3_aa: ASSLGGQGNQPQH

j_call: TRBJ2-1
v_call: TRBV6-2/TRBV6-3
d_call: TRBD2
cdr3_aa: DSSTPLAAGKNEQF

j_call: TRBJ2-5
v_call: TRBV7-9
d_call: NA
cdr3_aa: ASSFARLETQY

j_call: TRBJ1-1
v_call: TRBV11-2
d_call: NA
cdr3_aa: ASSLGGRAEAF

j_call: TRBJ2-1
v_call: TRBV6-5
d_call: NA
cdr3_aa: ASAPSGEAYNEQF

j_call: TRBJ2-1
v_call: TRBV6-2/TRBV6-3
d_call: NA
cdr3_aa: ASSPYNKQF

j_call: TRBJ2-3
v_call: TRBV28
d_call: TRBD1
cdr3_aa: TSSLSGQGTDTQY

j_call: TRBJ2-1
v_call: TRBV4-3
d_call: TRBD2
cdr3_aa: ASSQDIGTTPGEQS

j_call: TRBJ2-1
v_call: TRBV10-2
d_call: NA
cdr3_aa: ATRPGCNEQF

j_call: TRBJ2-7
v_call: TRBV11-2
d_call: NA
cdr3_aa: ASSPAYDQY

j_call: TRBJ2-3
v_call: TRBV6-5
d_call: TRBD2
cdr3_aa: ASSHSNREGVDTQY

j_call: TRBJ1-1
v_call: TRBV14
d_call: NA
cdr3_aa: ASSQSVTVAF

j_call: TRBJ2-2
v_call: TRBV4-1
d_call: TRBD2
cdr3_aa: ASSPGVTGGQANTGELF

j_call: TRBJ2-1
v_call: TRBV7-9
d_call: NA
cdr3_aa: ASSLDLARGIQF

j_call: TRBJ2-6
v_call: TRBV29-1
d_call: NA
cdr3_aa: SVELGTSGANVLS